Listed below are T cell receptor beta chains from one sample, sequenced in a study of identical twins. TCRdb re-analysed the 5' RACE reads in MiXCR, keeping a single row per CDR3 protein. The sample consists of 600,000 to 700,000 distinct CDR3 sequences, approximately 21% of them appearing once. These data were also filed under a second study, of T cells expressing NK-cell markers.

Sequences were obtained from PBMCs. These receptors all come from a woman between 18 and 30 years old in good health. Both conserved end residues are part of each CDR3. A D gene is named only where the DNA matches it firmly. Not every row has a clone size; where given, it reads once, few, many or a size class.

>.|.|TRBJ2-3|TRBV15|16
CATSRDKKLSTDTQYF
TGTGCCACCAGCAGAGATAAGAAGCTCAGCACAGATACGCAGTATTTT
>.|.|TRBJ2-7|TRBV25-1|14
CASRTTRGPYEQYF
TGTGCCAGCAGGACCACTAGGGGACCTTACGAGCAGTACTTC
>.|.|TRBJ2-7|TRBV19|12
CASSKRRGEQYF
TGTGCCAGTAGTAAGAGGAGGGGCGAGCAGTACTTC
>few|TRBD1|TRBJ2-3|TRBV20-1|12
CSAKDRADTQYF
TGCAGTGCCAAGGACAGGGCAGATACGCAGTATTTT
>.|.|TRBJ2-1|TRBV7-6|16
CASSLRFGSDLNEQFF
TGTGCCAGCAGCTTACGTTTTGGGAGTGACTTGAATGAGCAGTTCTTC
>.|.|TRBJ2-2|TRBV4-3|13
CASSTEGTGELFF
TGCGCCAGCAGCACGGAGGGCACCGGGGAGCTGTTTTTT
>.|.|TRBJ1-2|TRBV4-1|14
CASSQVGVRYGYTF
TGCGCCAGCAGCCAAGTTGGGGTTCGATATGGCTACACCTTC
>.|.|TRBJ2-7|TRBV20-1|12
CSATRSSYEQYF
TGCAGTGCTACCCGGAGCTCCTACGAGCAGTACTTC
>.|.|TRBJ2-3|TRBV5-1|15
CASRGDSPRPDTQYF
TGCGCCAGCAGGGGGGACTCTCCTAGGCCAGATACGCAGTATTTT
>many|.|TRBJ2-7|TRBV20-1|15
CSARGDTPRFYEQYF
TGCAGTGCTAGAGGGGACACACCACGATTCTACGAGCAGTACTTC
>few|.|TRBJ2-2|TRBV10-3|16
CAIRNTGVKNTGELFF
TGTGCCATTCGAAATACAGGAGTTAAGAACACCGGGGAGCTGTTTTTT
>once|.|TRBJ2-7|TRBV4-2|16
CASSQEYRETRYEQYF
TGTGCCAGCAGCCAAGAATACCGGGAGACTCGCTACGAGCAGTACTTC
>few|TRBD1|TRBJ1-1|TRBV9|14
CASSVAGTGTEAFF
TGTGCCAGCAGCGTAGCAGGGACAGGGACTGAAGCTTTCTTT
>.|.|TRBJ2-7|TRBV5-5|15
CASSPTAAWVHEQYF
TGTGCCAGCAGCCCTACGGCAGCCTGGGTCCACGAGCAGTACTTC
>.|.|TRBJ2-1|TRBV27|14
CASVGGTGSGEQFF
TGTGCCAGCGTTGGGGGTACGGGATCCGGTGAGCAGTTCTTC
>.|.|TRBJ2-1|TRBV5-6|15
CASSLYGIGDNEQFF
TGTGCCAGCAGCTTGTACGGGATTGGGGACAATGAGCAGTTCTTC
>.|TRBD2|TRBJ2-2|TRBV5-1|16
CASSLEAGRDTGELFF
TGCGCCAGCAGCTTGGAGGCAGGGAGGGACACCGGGGAGCTGTTTTTT
>few|.|TRBJ2-1|TRBV5-1|17
CASSLLPRGGSYNEQFF
TGCGCCAGCAGCTTGTTACCAAGGGGGGGCTCCTACAATGAGCAGTTCTTC
>many|TRBD2|TRBJ2-6|TRBV29-1|16
CSTRGAGSSGANVLTF
TGCAGCACCCGCGGAGCGGGGAGCTCTGGGGCCAACGTCCTGACTTTC
>.|.|TRBJ2-5|TRBV20-1|14
CSAGGRERGETQYF
TGCAGTGCAGGGGGAAGGGAGAGAGGGGAGACCCAGTACTTC
>few|.|TRBJ2-1|TRBV10-2|16
CASSEFGGSPHNEQFF
TGCGCCAGCAGTGAGTTTGGGGGGTCCCCCCACAATGAGCAGTTCTTC
>few|TRBD1|TRBJ2-3|TRBV5-1|17
CASSFRDSGRGADTQYF
TGCGCCAGCAGCTTTCGGGACAGCGGACGTGGGGCAGATACGCAGTATTTT
>many|TRBD1|TRBJ1-2|TRBV15|15
CATSKLGQTNYGYTF
TGTGCCACCAGCAAATTGGGACAGACTAACTATGGCTACACCTTC
>.|TRBD1|TRBJ2-1|TRBV29-1|13
CSVEYRGRNEQFF
TGCAGCGTTGAATACAGGGGGAGGAATGAGCAGTTCTTC
>few|.|TRBJ1-2|TRBV12-3/TRBV12-4|17
CASSFTRSSDLSYGYTF
TGTGCCAGCAGTTTTACAAGGTCATCCGACCTAAGCTATGGCTACACCTTC